This T cell receptor beta chain comes out of a study of blood T cell repertoires in COVID-19. Study-level information: Acute and convalescent COVID-19 samples came from the United States, Italy and Spain. The cDNA or gDNA used as material had been derived from T cells, B-cell-depleted T cells, or PBMCs.

As processed by the authors: The assay estimated nucleated cells by amplifying reference gene primers. Produced via immunoSEQ multiplex PCR; TCRdb's table is partial and in-frame only. V, J and clone size are those of that table, while D and trimming were read from the DNA. The table has under 45,000 clones, over 75% seen once; the top ten hold 8.5% to 10%. The ends were cut back, 2 bases at V and 5 bases at J, with 7 bases in the middle. The CDR3 contains 13 residues. This receptor was obtained from a human donor in a cohort sampled during active COVID-19. Sequencing was performed on peripheral blood. The V gene is TRBV12-3 or TRBV12-4, the J gene TRBJ2-1; D is unresolved. The DNA for the CDR3 is TGTGCCAGCAGTTTAAACCCTAACAATGAGCAGTTCTTC. Its protein is CASSLNPNNEQFF.